The rows below give T cell receptor beta chains drawn from one sample of a study of T cell repertoires in cytomegalovirus infection. TCRdb recomputed calls from the reads with MiXCR, one row per CDR3 protein. Seen here are 150,000 or so distinct CDR3 sequences, 15% to 20% observed once, and the top ten hold roughly a sixth. Sequences were obtained from CD8+ T cells from PBMCs. Every receptor here comes from a human donor in good health (CMV status not recorded). Some clones in this sample may be carry-over from other donors' samples. Each CDR3 is given with its conserved first and last residue. A D gene is named only where the DNA matches it firmly. Size tells how often a clone was seen (once, few, many) or the class of an expanded clone, and some rows leave it out.

cdr3_nt cdr3_aa v_call cdr3_length d_call j_call clone_size
TGTGCCAGCAGTTACGTGGAGGGCTCGTACAATGAGCAGTTCTTC CASSYVEGSYNEQFF TRBV6-2/TRBV6-3 15 . TRBJ2-1 .
TGTGCCAGCAGCTCCGGATTCGACAGAAATTCACCCCTCCACTTT CASSSGFDRNSPLHF TRBV11-2 15 . TRBJ1-6 few
TGTGCCAGCAGCGTAACAGGGGGCTACACCGGGGAGCTGTTTTTT CASSVTGGYTGELFF TRBV7-2 15 TRBD1 TRBJ2-2 few
TGCAGCGTTGGCCCGCGGGACCTTTCTGTGAACACTGAAGCTTTCTTT CSVGPRDLSVNTEAFF TRBV29-1 16 . TRBJ1-1 few
TGTGCCAGCAGTGAATGGCAGGACACTGAAGCTTTCTTT CASSEWQDTEAFF TRBV25-1 13 . TRBJ1-1 .
TGTGCCAGCAGTCCAGGGGTCCCGATCTTCGGGGCCAACGTCCTGACTTTC CASSPGVPIFGANVLTF TRBV6-5 17 . TRBJ2-6 few
TGTGCCAGCAGCTTAGCGTTACAGATAGCTGGCGAAGCTTTCTTT CASSLALQIAGEAFF TRBV7-9 15 . TRBJ1-1 few
TGTGCCAGCAGTTACTCGGACCTGGGGGAGCAGTACTTC CASSYSDLGEQYF TRBV6-2/TRBV6-3 13 . TRBJ2-7 .
TGTGCCAGCAGCTTAGCTCCCCTCGGACTAGCGGGAGGTGAGGATGAGCAGTTCTTC CASSLAPLGLAGGEDEQFF TRBV7-8 19 TRBD2 TRBJ2-1 .
TGTGCCAGCAGCGATAAGTACGAGCAGTACTTC CASSDKYEQYF TRBV7-4 11 . TRBJ2-7 once
TGTGCCAGCAGTTACCGAAGGGACTCTGGGGCCAACGTCCTGACTTTC CASSYRRDSGANVLTF TRBV6-2/TRBV6-3 16 . TRBJ2-6 .
TGTGCCACGCCCGTTAGGGCCAACTACGAGCAGTACTTC CATPVRANYEQYF TRBV5-5 13 . TRBJ2-7 .
TGTGCCAGCAGACCGGGCCGCTCCTACGAGCAGTACTTC CASRPGRSYEQYF TRBV7-9 13 . TRBJ2-7 .
TGTGCCAGCAGTTACCGAGGCTTGAGGGGGCCCTACTACAATGAGCAGTTCTTC CASSYRGLRGPYYNEQFF TRBV6-7 18 TRBD1 TRBJ2-1 .
TGTGCCAGCAGTTCCGGACAGGGGTACAATGAGCAGTTCTTC CASSSGQGYNEQFF TRBV5-8 14 TRBD1 TRBJ2-1 many
TGTGCCAGCAGTCTAAGACAGGACCCGAACACTGAAGCTTTCTTT CASSLRQDPNTEAFF TRBV27 15 . TRBJ1-1 few
TGTGCCAGCAGTACAAGACAGGGGGCAGCCAAAAACATTCAGTACTTC CASSTRQGAAKNIQYF TRBV12-3/TRBV12-4 16 TRBD1 TRBJ2-4 few
TGTGCCAGCAGCTTAGCTCAGAGCTCCTATAATTCACCCCTCCACTTT CASSLAQSSYNSPLHF TRBV7-6 16 . TRBJ1-6 .